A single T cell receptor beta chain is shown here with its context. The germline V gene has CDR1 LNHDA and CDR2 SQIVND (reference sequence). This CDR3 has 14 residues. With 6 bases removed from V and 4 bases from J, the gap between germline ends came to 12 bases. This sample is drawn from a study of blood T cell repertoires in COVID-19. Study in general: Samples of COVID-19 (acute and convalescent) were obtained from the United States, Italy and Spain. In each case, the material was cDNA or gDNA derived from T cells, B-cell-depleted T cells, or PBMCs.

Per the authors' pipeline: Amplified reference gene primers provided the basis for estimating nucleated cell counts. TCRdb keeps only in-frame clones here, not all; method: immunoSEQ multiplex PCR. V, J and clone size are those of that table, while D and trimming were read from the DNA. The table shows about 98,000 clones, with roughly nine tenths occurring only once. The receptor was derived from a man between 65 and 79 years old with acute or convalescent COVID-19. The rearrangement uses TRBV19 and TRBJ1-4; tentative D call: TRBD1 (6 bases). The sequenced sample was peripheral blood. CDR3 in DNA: TGTGCCAGTAGAACCGGGACAAGTAATGAAAAACTGTTTTTT. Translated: CASRTGTSNEKLFF. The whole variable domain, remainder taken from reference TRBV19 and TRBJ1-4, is DGGITQSPKYLFRKEGQNVTLSCEQNLNHDAMYWYRQDPGQGLRLIYYSQIVNDFQKGDIAEGYSVSREKKESFPLTVTSAQKNPTAFYLCASRTGTSNEKLFFGSGTQLSVL.